The rows below give T cell receptor beta chains drawn from one sample of a study of cytomegalovirus exposure and HLA in healthy donors. Generated by immunoSEQ multiplex PCR, the TCRdb table keeps only in-frame clones and is missing some. The sample includes roughly 150,000 clones, 82% of them seen just once. The material sequenced was PBMCs. The source of these receptors is a girl aged 2 to 10 in good health and CMV-seropositive. The CDR3 runs from the conserved cysteine through the conserved F or W. A D gene is named only where the DNA matches it firmly. A clone size is listed for some rows: how often the clone was seen (once, few, many), or a class if it is expanded.

>TRBV7-3|NA|NA|TRBJ2-7
TGTGCCAGCAATCCAGTAAACTCCTACGAGCAGTACTTC
CASNPVNSYEQYF
>TRBV28|TRBD1|few|TRBJ2-3
TGTGCCAGCAGTTTAGGGACAGGGCACACAGATACGCAGTATTTT
CASSLGTGHTDTQYF
>TRBV4-1|TRBD1|few|TRBJ2-7
TGCGCCAGCAGCCATCGGGACAGGGGCTACGAGCAGTACTTC
CASSHRDRGYEQYF
>TRBV13|TRBD1|NA|TRBJ1-1
TGTGCCAGCAGCTCGGGGACAGGGAACACTGAAGCTTTCTTT
CASSSGTGNTEAFF
>TRBV7-2|NA|NA|TRBJ1-5
TGTGCCAGCAGCCCTCAGGGTCCGCCCCAGCATTTT
CASSPQGPPQHF
>TRBV5-1|NA|NA|TRBJ2-7
TGCGCCAGCAGCGCGGGACAGCCTCTTACCAGCTCCTACGAGCAGTACTTC
CASSAGQPLTSSYEQYF
>TRBV2|NA|NA|TRBJ1-2
TGTGCCAGCAGTGGGCGGGTCGGCTACACCTTC
CASSGRVGYTF
>TRBV27|TRBD2|NA|TRBJ2-2
TGTGCCAGCAGTTTGGGACTAGCCACCGGGGAGCTGTTTTTT
CASSLGLATGELFF
>TRBV19|NA|NA|TRBJ1-5
TGTGCCAGGAGCGGGCAGAATCAGCCCCAGCATTTT
CARSGQNQPQHF
>TRBV28|NA|NA|TRBJ1-5
TGTGCCAGCAGTTTATCCTCCCTCGGGGGTCGGCAGCCCCAGCATTTT
CASSLSSLGGRQPQHF
>TRBV27|NA|NA|TRBJ1-1
TGTGCCAGCAGCCCCTCGAGGGGGGGCATGAACACTGAAGCTTTCTTT
CASSPSRGGMNTEAFF
>TRBV7-9|TRBD1|NA|TRBJ2-1
TGTGCCAGCAGCCTCTACAGGGGACGAGTTGATGAGCAGTTCTTC
CASSLYRGRVDEQFF
>TRBV7-3|TRBD2|few|TRBJ2-3
TGTGCCAGCACCCTTAGCGGGATTAGCACAGATACGCAGTATTTT
CASTLSGISTDTQYF
>TRBV5-6|TRBD1|NA|TRBJ1-5
TGTGCCAGCAGCCCCGGGACAGGTAGCAATCAGCCCCAGCATTTT
CASSPGTGSNQPQHF
>TRBV7-3|TRBD2|NA|TRBJ2-2
TGTGCCAGCAGCTCCCAGCGGGAGGGCCCCGGGGAGCTGTTTTTT
CASSSQREGPGELFF
>TRBV5-6|TRBD2|NA|TRBJ2-4
TGTGCCAGCAGCTTGCCTAAGACTAGCGGGAGATGGGACATTCAGTACTTC
CASSLPKTSGRWDIQYF
>TRBV27|NA|NA|TRBJ2-7
TGTGCCAGCAGTCCAAAGGGGGTTACCTACGAGCAGTACTTC
CASSPKGVTYEQYF
>TRBV5-1|NA|once|TRBJ2-7
TGCGCCAGCAGCTTGGAGGACAGATCCTACGAGCAGTACTTC
CASSLEDRSYEQYF
>TRBV18|TRBD2|NA|TRBJ2-3
TGTGCCAGCTCACCCGGGAGGGTTCTCACAGATACGCAGTATTTT
CASSPGRVLTDTQYF
>TRBV28|NA|NA|TRBJ1-3
TGTGCCAGCAGTCCTAATGGGGGGGGTTTTGGAAACACCATATATTTT
CASSPNGGGFGNTIYF
>TRBV30|NA|NA|TRBJ1-4
TGTGCCTGGAGTGACCCCCGGGGAGGAGAAAAACTGTTTTTT
CAWSDPRGGEKLFF
>TRBV28|NA|once|TRBJ1-1
TGTGCCAGCACCCGGGGGTCAGGGTTGTTGTTCACTGAAGCTTTCTTT
CASTRGSGLLFTEAFF
>TRBV27|TRBD1|NA|TRBJ1-2
TGTGCCAGCAGCCCCCGGACAGGTCCTAACTATGGCTACACCTTC
CASSPRTGPNYGYTF
>TRBV28|NA|NA|TRBJ2-6
TGTGCCAGCAGCCGCCCGGGTGACAGCGGGGCCAACGTCCTGACTTTC
CASSRPGDSGANVLTF
>TRBV6-1|NA|NA|TRBJ2-7
TGTGCCAGCAGTGACCACCCGGGAACCTCCTACGAGCAGTACTTC
CASSDHPGTSYEQYF
>TRBV6-1|NA|NA|TRBJ2-3
TGTGCCAGCAGTGAAGCGGGGGGAAATACGCAGTATTTT
CASSEAGGNTQYF
>TRBV10-2|NA|NA|TRBJ2-2
TGCGCCAGCAGCCCAGCGGGTTACACCGGGGAGCTGTTTTTT
CASSPAGYTGELFF
>TRBV2|NA|NA|TRBJ2-6
TGTGCCAGCAGTGAATCTGACAGGTCTGGGGCCAACGTCCTGACTTTC
CASSESDRSGANVLTF
>TRBV30|NA|NA|TRBJ1-6
TGTGCCTGGGGCAAGCCCGGGACACTTGATAATTCACCCCTCCACTTT
CAWGKPGTLDNSPLHF
>TRBV5-1|NA|NA|TRBJ2-1
TGCGCCAGCAGCTTGGAGGGAGTCAGGGAGCAGTTCTTC
CASSLEGVREQFF
>TRBV29-1|NA|NA|TRBJ1-2
TGCAGCGTTGAAGGGGCCGGCCCTAACTATGGCTACACCTTC
CSVEGAGPNYGYTF
>TRBV30|TRBD2|NA|TRBJ2-7
TGTGCCTGGAGTCGCGGGAGGACCTCCTACGAGCAGTACTTC
CAWSRGRTSYEQYF
>TRBV5-1|TRBD2|NA|TRBJ2-7
TGCGCCAGCAGCGCCCTAGCGGGAGTAAGTTACGAGCAGTACTTC
CASSALAGVSYEQYF
>TRBV4-2|TRBD1|many|TRBJ1-4
TGTGCCAGCAGCCAAGATGGGGGGACAGGGGGCGAAAAACTGTTTTTT
CASSQDGGTGGEKLFF
>TRBV6-4|NA|once|TRBJ2-3
TGTGCCAGCAGCGCGACAGGGAGGGATACGCAGTATTTT
CASSATGRDTQYF
>TRBV18|NA|NA|TRBJ1-4
TGTGCCAGCTCACCCCCGAACGATAGAAGGGGTGAAAAACTGTTTTTT
CASSPPNDRRGEKLFF
>TRBV11-2|NA|once|TRBJ2-1
TGTGCCAGCAGCCGCAATGAGCAGTTCTTC
CASSRNEQFF
>TRBV2|TRBD2|few|TRBJ2-7
TGTGCCAGCATCCCTGTCGGCGCTAGCGGGAGAAACGAGCAGTACTTC
CASIPVGASGRNEQYF
>TRBV7-3|TRBD2|NA|TRBJ2-1
TGTGCCAGCAGCCCGACTAGCGGATCCTACAATGAGCAGTTCTTC
CASSPTSGSYNEQFF
>TRBV7-3|NA|NA|TRBJ1-3
TGTGCCAGCAGCTCCGGTAACGGAAACACCATATATTTT
CASSSGNGNTIYF
>TRBV30|NA|NA|TRBJ2-1
TGTGCCTGGGCGGTGAGCTCCTACAATGAGCAGTTCTTC
CAWAVSSYNEQFF
>TRBV12-2|NA|NA|TRBJ2-5
TGTGCAAGTCGCTTAGTTCCCAGGGGGCTCAGAGAGACCCAGTACTTC
CASRLVPRGLRETQYF
>TRBV7-3|TRBD2|NA|TRBJ2-1
TGTGCCAGCAGCTTTCTAGCGGGAGGGCATGAGCAGTTCTTC
CASSFLAGGHEQFF
>TRBV4-2|TRBD2|few|TRBJ2-7
TGTGCCAGCAGCCAAGAAATCGATGGTCGAGCGGGAAACTACGAGCAGTACTTC
CASSQEIDGRAGNYEQYF
>TRBV5-4|TRBD1|NA|TRBJ2-3
TGTGCCAGCAGCATGTGGGGGACAGGCGCAGATACGCAGTATTTT
CASSMWGTGADTQYF
>TRBV27|TRBD2|NA|TRBJ2-7
TGTGCCAGCAGTGGGACTAGCGGGAGGGAGCAGTACTTC
CASSGTSGREQYF
>TRBV4-1|NA|NA|TRBJ1-4
TGCGCCAGCAGCCAAGTCCGTAATGAAAAACTGTTTTTT
CASSQVRNEKLFF
>TRBV5-1|TRBD1|few|TRBJ2-5
TGCGCCAGCGGCTTACAGGGGAATCAAGAGACCCAGTACTTC
CASGLQGNQETQYF
>TRBV19|TRBD1|NA|TRBJ1-2
TGTGCCAGTAGTATAGGGACAGGGCGGAGCGGCTACACCTTC
CASSIGTGRSGYTF
>TRBV5-4|TRBD2|NA|TRBJ2-7
TGTGCCAGCAGCCCCTACACTAGCGTAAGCTCCTACGAGCAGTACTTC
CASSPYTSVSSYEQYF
>TRBV7-9|NA|NA|TRBJ2-7
TGTGCCAGCAGCCTACTCTCCAGGGGCTACGAGCAGTACTTC
CASSLLSRGYEQYF
>TRBV9|TRBD2|NA|TRBJ2-7
TGTGCCAGCAGCGGGAGTACTAGCGGGAGGGACTACGAGCAGTACTTC
CASSGSTSGRDYEQYF
>TRBV27|TRBD1|NA|TRBJ1-5
TGTGCCAGCAGTTTATTGGGGCAGGGGGGTAATCAGCCCCAGCATTTT
CASSLLGQGGNQPQHF
>TRBV4-1|TRBD2|NA|TRBJ2-5
TGCGCCAGCAGCCAAGATCAGAGGACTAGCGGCCCCCCCCGTAGAGAGACCCAGTACTTC
CASSQDQRTSGPPRRETQYF
>TRBV2|NA|NA|TRBJ1-3
TGTGCCAGCAGTGCAGGGGACGGAAACACCATATATTTT
CASSAGDGNTIYF